The 18 T cell receptor beta chains below all came from one sample that was sequenced in a study of beta chain features in type 1 diabetes. The authors reverse transcribed all of the isolated RNA, so sequencing captured expressed TCRB transcripts. The repertoire was sequenced with immunoSEQ multiplex PCR; TCRdb's copy has only in-frame clones and lacks some. This table holds about 240,000 clones, 27% found once. What was sequenced was central memory CD4+ T cells from blood. The source is a man aged 25 to 40 in good health.

V usage is TRBV7-9 and J usage is TRBJ2-1, with 7 bases fitting TRBD1. V was clipped by 5 bases and J by 8 bases; unmatched bases: 15. The CDR3 sequence is 16 residues long. The germline V gene has CDR1 SEHNR and CDR2 FQNEAQ (reference sequence). The CDR3 reads CASSPKPGQKIDEQFF. The CDR3 nucleotides read TGTGCCAGCAGCCCGAAACCGGGACAGAAAATAGATGAGCAGTTCTTC.

This clone came up a few times. The rearrangement uses TRBV7-2 and TRBJ2-1; the D call may be TRBD1 or TRBD2 (5 bases each). Germline assignment: CDR1 SGHTA and CDR2 FQGNSA. CDR3 size: 17 residues. V was cut by 6 bases and J by 9 bases, with 27 bases left in between. The CDR3 loop is CASSPQLPGPPLSEQFF. CDR3 in DNA: TGTGCCAGCAGTCCCCAACTGCCGGGACCCCCTCTGAGTGAGCAGTTCTTC.

The rearrangement uses TRBV25-1 and TRBJ2-1, with D unclear. CDR3 length: 12 residues. Germline V gene data show CDR1 as MGHDK and CDR2 as SYGVNS. V lost 7 bases, J lost 9 bases, and 13 bases lay in between. The chain's CDR3 is CASKTSGGEQFF. For the CDR3, the DNA is TGTGCCAGCAAAACGTCGGGTGGTGAGCAGTTCTTC.

This clone was observed a few times. The genes are TRBV7-2 and TRBJ1-6, with 7 nucleotides matching TRBD1. The trim removed 1 base at V and 9 bases at J, leaving 3 bases unmatched. This CDR3 contains 14 residues. CDR1 is SGHTA, CDR2 FQGNSA, per germline. For the CDR3, the DNA is TGTGCCAGCAGCTTAGAGCAGGGGGGTTCACCCCTCCACTTT. This translates into CASSLEQGGSPLHF.

This clone was recorded at least ten times. The chain combines TRBV30 with TRBJ2-1; 12 bases fit TRBD2. The CDR3 covers 17 residues. Germline V gives CDR1 GTSNPN, CDR2 SVGIG (reference sequence). J gave up 0 bases and V 6 bases, and 9 bases lay outside the gene matches. CDR3 sequence (DNA): TGTGCCTGCTTGACTAGCGGGGGCCTTCGCTCCTACAATGAGCAGTTCTTC. Translating gives CACLTSGGLRSYNEQFF.

The genes are TRBV9 and TRBJ1-3, with a possible D match to TRBD1 (6 bases). Trimming left V 0 bases short and J 0 bases short, with 7 bases between. CDR1 is SGDLS, CDR2 YYNGEE, per germline. CDR3 length: 15 amino acids. DNA for the CDR3: TGTGCCAGCAGCGTAGAGGGGGGCTCTGGAAACACCATATATTTT. This encodes CASSVEGGSGNTIYF.

This clone was counted a few times. This rearrangement joins TRBV30 to TRBJ2-5; 9 bases are a match to TRBD1. CDR1 is GTSNPN, CDR2 SVGIG, per germline (reference sequence). The CDR3 extends over 14 amino acids. Trimming removed 3 bases from V and 5 bases from J; junction bases left unmatched: 7. CDR3 loop: CAWRRDRASETQYF. CDR3 nucleotide sequence: TGTGCCTGGAGGCGGGACAGGGCTTCGGAGACCCAGTACTTC.

The chain links TRBV7-8 to TRBJ2-3; 10 nucleotides line up with TRBD2. CDR1 and CDR2 (germline): SGHVS, FQNEAQ. The CDR3 runs to 16 residues. The junction had 13 bases not matched to a gene; V was cut back by 5 bases and J by 8 bases. The CDR3 DNA reads TGTGCCAGCAGCCCCGGACTAGCGGAGACCGGAGGTACGCAGTATTTT. Translating gives CASSPGLAETGGTQYF.

This clone has a handful of counts. The chain joins TRBV6-1 to TRBJ1-4, with TRBD1 matching over 9 bases. The ends lost 6 bases at V and 6 bases at J; junction bases unmatched: 2. From germline, CDR1 is MNHNS and CDR2 SASEGT. The CDR3 is 13 residues long. In DNA, the CDR3 is TGTGCCAGCAGCCGGACAGGGGATGAAAAACTGTTTTTT. It codes for CASSRTGDEKLFF.

This clone was picked up a small number of times. The chain has TRBV7-2 and TRBJ2-2; 9 bases agree with TRBD2. CDR3 length: 15 residues. Germline trimming cut 4 bases from V and 6 bases from J; bases unmatched to any gene: 6. In germline, CDR1 is SGHTA, CDR2 FQGNSA. CDR3 in amino acids: CASSSLGTSPGELFF. The CDR3 DNA is TGTGCCAGCAGCTCCCTTGGGACTAGCCCCGGGGAGCTGTTTTTT. The whole variable domain, filled in from reference TRBV7-2 and TRBJ2-2, reads GAGVSQSPSNKVTEKGKDVELRCDPISGHTALYWYRQSLGQGLEFLIYFQGNSAPDKSGLPSDRFSAERTGGSVSTLTIQRTQQEDSAVYLCASSSLGTSPGELFFGEGSRLTVL.

This rearrangement joins TRBV5-1 to TRBJ1-6, with TRBD1 matching 8 bases. This CDR3 spans 14 amino acids. The germline V gene encodes CDR1 SGHRS and CDR2 YFSETQ. Germline trimming cut 0 bases from V and 10 bases from J; bases unmatched to any gene: 3. CDR3 nucleotide sequence: TGCGCCAGCAGCTTGGGACAGGGGAACTCACCCCTCCACTTT. This translates into CASSLGQGNSPLHF.

This rearrangement joins TRBV30 to TRBJ2-5; 7 bases match TRBD1. V lost 4 bases, J lost 7 bases, and 6 bases stayed unmatched. Looked up from germline, CDR1 is GTSNPN and CDR2 is SVGIG (reference sequence). The CDR3 has 12 residues. The CDR3 is CAWTRDSWTQYF. The CDR3 DNA reads as TGTGCCTGGACCAGGGACAGTTGGACCCAGTACTTC. Combining the CDR3 with reference TRBV30 and TRBJ2-5 gives the whole variable domain SQTIHQWPATLVQPVGSPLSLECTVEGTSNPNLYWYRQAAGRGLQLLFYSVGIGQISSEVPQNLSASRPQDRQFILSSKKLLLSDSGFYLCAWTRDSWTQYFGPGTRLLVL.

This clone has just a few counts. The chain has TRBV18 and TRBJ1-1, with D maybe TRBD1 (5 bases). The V gene's germline CDR1 is KGHSH and CDR2 LQKENI. The V end lost 5 bases, the J end lost 0 bases, and 13 bases lay between the germline ends. The CDR3 has 15 residues. Written as DNA, the CDR3 is TGTGCCAGCTCATCGCCGAGACAGTTGAACACTGAAGCTTTCTTT. Translated: CASSSPRQLNTEAFF.

This rearrangement joins TRBV11-2 to TRBJ2-1; 7 bases are a match to TRBD1. The CDR3 extends over 13 amino acids. Germline CDR1 is SGHAT and CDR2 is FQNNGV. V trimming: 4 bases; J trimming: 9 bases; junction bases outside the gene matches: 6. The CDR3 DNA follows: TGTGCCAGCAGCTACGGACAGGCTGGTGAGCAGTTCTTC. Encoded protein: CASSYGQAGEQFF.

In this sample, this clone turned up many times. This sequence joins TRBV27 and TRBJ1-4; no firm D call. Per germline, CDR1 MNHEY and CDR2 SMNVEV (reference sequence). This CDR3 spans 16 amino acids. The V and J ends lost 6 bases and 5 bases respectively, with 19 bases between them. The chain's CDR3 is CASSYGWPDGNEKLFF. The CDR3 nucleotides read TGTGCCAGCAGCTACGGTTGGCCGGATGGAAATGAAAAACTGTTTTTT.

This clone was counted a few times. This chain joins TRBV30 and TRBJ2-1, with TRBD2 matching 12 bases. The V gene's germline CDR1 is GTSNPN and CDR2 SVGIG (reference sequence). Trimming cost V 4 bases and J 5 bases; bases outside gene matches: 6. The CDR3 runs to 15 residues. DNA for the CDR3: TGTGCCTGGACCACTGGACTAGCGGGAAACAATGAGCAGTTCTTC. Encoded protein: CAWTTGLAGNNEQFF.

J is TRBJ2-3 and V is TRBV7-2, with TRBD2 matching over 10 bases. Germline V gene data show CDR1 as SGHTA and CDR2 as FQGNSA. This CDR3 comprises 15 residues. With V trimmed by 5 bases and J by 2 bases, 4 bases remained unmatched. The CDR3 region is CASSALAGFTDTQYF. Here the CDR3 DNA reads TGTGCCAGCAGCGCACTAGCGGGGTTCACAGATACGCAGTATTTT.

This clone turned up a few times. The CDR3 region has the DNA TGTGCCAGTAGTATGGGCAGGGCGGTCACTGAAGCTTTCTTT. It codes for CASSMGRAVTEAFF. The chain combines TRBV19 with TRBJ1-1; D perhaps matches TRBD1 (5 bases). Trimming stripped 3 bases from V and 4 bases from J, with 12 bases between. Germline lookup yields CDR1 LNHDA and CDR2 SQIVND (reference sequence). The CDR3 is 14 amino acids.